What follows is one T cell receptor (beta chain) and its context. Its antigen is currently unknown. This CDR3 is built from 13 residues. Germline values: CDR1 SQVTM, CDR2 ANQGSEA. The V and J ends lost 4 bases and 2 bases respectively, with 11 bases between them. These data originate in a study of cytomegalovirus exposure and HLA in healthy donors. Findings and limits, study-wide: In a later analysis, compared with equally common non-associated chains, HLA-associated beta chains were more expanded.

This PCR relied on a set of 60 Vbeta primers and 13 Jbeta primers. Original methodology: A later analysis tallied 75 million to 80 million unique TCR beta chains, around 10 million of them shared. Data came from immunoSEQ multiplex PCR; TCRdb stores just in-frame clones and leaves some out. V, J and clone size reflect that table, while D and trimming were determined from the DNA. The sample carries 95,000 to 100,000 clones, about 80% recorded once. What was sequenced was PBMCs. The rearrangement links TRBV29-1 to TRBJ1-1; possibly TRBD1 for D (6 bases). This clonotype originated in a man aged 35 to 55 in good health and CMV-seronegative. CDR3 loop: CSVVYGGNTEAFF. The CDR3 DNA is TGCAGCGTTGTTTATGGGGGCAACACTGAAGCTTTCTTT.